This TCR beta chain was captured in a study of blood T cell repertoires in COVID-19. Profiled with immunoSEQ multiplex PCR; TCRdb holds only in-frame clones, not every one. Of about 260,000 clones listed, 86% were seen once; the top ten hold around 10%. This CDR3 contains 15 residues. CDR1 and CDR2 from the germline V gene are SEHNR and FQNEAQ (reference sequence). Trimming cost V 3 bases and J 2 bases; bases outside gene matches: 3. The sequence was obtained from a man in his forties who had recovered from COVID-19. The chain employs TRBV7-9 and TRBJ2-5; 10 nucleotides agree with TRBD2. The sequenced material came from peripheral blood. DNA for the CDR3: TGTGCCAGCAGCTTGGGACTAGCGATACAAGAGACCCAGTACTTC. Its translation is CASSLGLAIQETQYF. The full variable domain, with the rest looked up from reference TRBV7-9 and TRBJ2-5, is DTGVSQNPRHKITKRGQNVTFRCDPISEHNRLYWYRQTLGQGPEFLTYFQNEAQLEKSRLLSDRFSAERPKGSFSTLEIQRTEQGDSAMYLCASSLGLAIQETQYFGPGTRLLVL.